This entry lists 22 T cell receptor beta chains sequenced from one sample in a study of blood T cell repertoires in COVID-19. The data were produced by immunoSEQ multiplex PCR, yet TCRdb's version contains in-frame clones alone and is incomplete. Found here are about 260,000 clones, around 90% of them singletons; the top ten hold approximately 4%. The material sequenced was PBMCs or T cells enriched from blood (not recorded which). These TCRs come from a woman under 40 with acute COVID-19.

This chain connects TRBV27 to TRBJ2-1; D possibly corresponds to TRBD2 (6 bases). Trimming took off 5 bases at V and 1 base at J, with 12 bases between the two ends. Germline V CDR1 and CDR2: MNHEY, SMNVEV (reference sequence). CDR3 length: 15 amino acids. The CDR3 bases are TGTGCCAGCAGTAGGTCAGGAGGGTCCTACAATGAGCAGTTCTTC. Its protein product is CASSRSGGSYNEQFF.

The chain carries TRBV29-1 and TRBJ2-1; 8 nucleotides agree with TRBD2. Trimming at V came to 6 bases and at J to 7 bases, leaving 5 bases not matched to a gene. The CDR3 has 12 residues. CDR1 SQVTM and CDR2 ANQGSEA come from the germline V gene. For the CDR3, the DNA is TGCAGCGTAGCCGGGACTAGAAATGAGCAGTTCTTC. Translation: CSVAGTRNEQFF.

The CDR3 nucleotides read TGCGCCAGCAGCCCGCCCACCCGGGCTGAAGCTTTCTTT. Translation gives CASSPPTRAEAFF. V is TRBV5-1 and J is TRBJ1-1; no reliable D call. This CDR3 region has 13 residues. V was clipped by 4 bases and J by 6 bases, with 13 bases between them. The V gene's germline CDR1 is SGHRS and CDR2 YFSETQ. The entire variable domain, with the rest obtained from reference TRBV5-1 and TRBJ1-1, is as follows: KAGVTQTPRYLIKTRGQQVTLSCSPISGHRSVSWYQQTPGQGLQFLFEYFSETQRNKGNFPGRFSGRQFSNSRSEMNVSTLELGDSALYLCASSPPTRAEAFFGQGTRLTVV.

J is TRBJ1-5 and V is TRBV10-3; TRBD1 agrees at 10 bases. Trimming removed 0 bases from V and 3 bases from J; junction bases left unmatched: 5. CDR3 length equals 17 residues. Germline CDR1 is ENHRY and CDR2 is SYGVKD. The CDR3 DNA reads TGTGCCATCAGTGAGTCGAGGACAGGGGGTACCAATCAGCCCCAGCATTTT. It yields the protein CAISESRTGGTNQPQHF.

V gene TRBV30 combines with J gene TRBJ1-2; a weak D match, TRBD1 (5 bases). CDR3 length equals 12 residues. The germline V gene has CDR1 GTSNPN and CDR2 SVGIG (reference sequence). The V end was cut by 5 bases, the J end by 2 bases, with 9 bases between. The chain's CDR3 is CAWAGGNYGYTF. The DNA for the CDR3 is TGTGCCTGGGCCGGGGGGAACTATGGCTACACCTTC.

V and J are TRBV9 and TRBJ1-4; the match to TRBD1 covers 7 bases. V shed 0 bases and J 5 bases; nucleotides not matched to a gene: 7. Germline V lookup: CDR1 SGDLS, CDR2 YYNGEE. The CDR3 runs 16 residues. Here the CDR3 reads CASSVAPGQSNEKLFF. The DNA of the CDR3 is TGTGCCAGCAGCGTAGCTCCGGGACAGAGCAATGAAAAACTGTTTTTT.

V gene TRBV4-3 combines with J gene TRBJ1-4; 8 positions match TRBD1. The V and J ends lost 0 bases and 14 bases, in that order; junction bases with no gene match: 5. The CDR3 has 13 residues. Germline V lookup: CDR1 LGHNA, CDR2 YSLEER. The CDR3, as DNA: TGCGCCAGCAGCCAAGATACCGACAGGGGCCTGTTTTTT. Its translation is CASSQDTDRGLFF.

This chain uses TRBV7-2 with TRBJ1-4; a possible D gene is TRBD1 (6 bases). V lost 7 bases to trimming and J lost 1 base, with 13 bases between them. Looked up from germline, CDR1 is SGHTA and CDR2 is FQGNSA. The CDR3 extends over 15 amino acids. CDR3 protein: CASNPTGLTNEKLFF. The CDR3 bases are TGTGCCAGCAACCCGACAGGTTTAACTAATGAAAAACTGTTTTTT. Filled out from reference TRBV7-2 and TRBJ1-4, the complete variable domain reads GAGVSQSPSNKVTEKGKDVELRCDPISGHTALYWYRQSLGQGLEFLIYFQGNSAPDKSGLPSDRFSAERTGGSVSTLTIQRTQQEDSAVYLCASNPTGLTNEKLFFGSGTQLSVL.

The rearrangement joins TRBV4-2 to TRBJ2-7, with D unresolved. V shed 3 bases and J shed 7 bases, with 7 bases lying between them. The CDR3 contains 11 residues. CDR1 and CDR2 (germline): LGHNA, YNFKEQ. CDR3 DNA: TGTGCCAGCAGCCAGGCCGGGGAGCAGTACTTC. Translated, it gives CASSQAGEQYF.

The chain combines TRBV27 with TRBJ1-2; 10 bases are a match to TRBD1. Germline trimming cut 2 bases from V and 4 bases from J; bases unmatched to any gene: 7. The CDR3 spans 16 residues. Germline CDR1 MNHEY, CDR2 SMNVEV (reference sequence). The CDR3 coding sequence is TGTGCCAGCAGTTTACTTGGGACAGGGGCCGCCTATGGCTACACCTTC. It codes for CASSLLGTGAAYGYTF.

V and J are TRBV30 and TRBJ2-2, with 8 nucleotides matching TRBD1. This CDR3 has 15 residues. V dropped 0 bases and J dropped 5; count of bases not matched to a gene: 5. The germline gives CDR1 GTSNPN, CDR2 SVGIG (reference sequence). CDR3 region: CAWSVLTGGTGELFF. CDR3 coding DNA: TGTGCCTGGAGTGTACTAACAGGGGGGACCGGGGAGCTGTTTTTT.

V is TRBV5-1 and J is TRBJ2-1, with D possibly being TRBD1 (7 bases). Germline-derived CDR1 and CDR2 are SGHRS and YFSETQ. V lost 0 bases, J lost 5 bases, and 15 bases lay in between. This CDR3 is built from 16 residues. CDR3 in amino acids: CASSLAPAGGNNEQFF. As DNA, the CDR3 is TGCGCCAGCAGCTTGGCCCCGGCAGGGGGGAACAATGAGCAGTTCTTC.

The chain has TRBV11-1 and TRBJ1-1; 12 bases are a match to TRBD1. Germline V gene data show CDR1 as SGHAT and CDR2 as FQDESV (reference sequence). The CDR3 consists of 15 residues. The V segment lost 0 bases and the J segment 7 bases; nucleotides outside the gene matches: 3. Here the CDR3 reads CASSLAGQGAYEAFF. The CDR3 bases are TGTGCCAGCAGCTTAGCGGGACAGGGGGCCTATGAAGCTTTCTTT.

The gene calls are TRBV28 and TRBJ2-2; D possibly corresponds to TRBD2 (6 bases). Germline V gives CDR1 MDHEN, CDR2 SYDVKM. The CDR3 contains 16 residues. The V gene lost 4 bases and the J gene lost 5 bases, with 17 bases spanning the gap. The CDR3 nucleotides read TGTGCCAGCAGTTCGTTGGGGAGGAGGGGAACCGGGGAGCTGTTTTTT. This codes for CASSSLGRRGTGELFF.

This chain uses TRBV29-1 with TRBJ2-7; 7 nucleotides line up with TRBD2. Germline V lookup: CDR1 SQVTM, CDR2 ANQGSEA. This CDR3 is 15 amino acids long. With V trimmed by 4 bases and J by 5 bases, 14 bases remained unmatched. DNA of the CDR3: TGCAGCGTTGTTGGGTTAAGCGGGAAGGGGCACGAGCAGTACTTC. Translating it yields CSVVGLSGKGHEQYF.

This chain connects TRBV14 to TRBJ2-1; 14 bases fit TRBD2. Unmatched junction bases numbered 4, after V lost 4 bases and J lost 5 bases. Germline lookup yields CDR1 SGHDN and CDR2 FVKESK. The CDR3 covers 16 residues. The CDR3, as DNA: TGTGCCAGCAGCCCCTTGGGACTAGCGGGAGACAATGAGCAGTTCTTC. Translation gives CASSPLGLAGDNEQFF.

V gene TRBV5-1 combines with J gene TRBJ2-3, with a tentative D call TRBD2 (6 bases). The CDR3 totals 15 residues. V gave up 8 bases and J gave up 3 bases, with 19 bases separating them. CDR1 SGHRS and CDR2 YFSETQ come from the germline V gene. The CDR3: CASLIGTGETDTQYF. The CDR3 DNA reads TGCGCCAGTTTAATTGGGACGGGAGAAACAGATACGCAGTATTTT.

This clone was counted a single time. This chain connects TRBV6-6 to TRBJ2-2; 15 nucleotides align to TRBD2. Germline CDR1 and CDR2: MNHNY and SVGAGI (reference sequence). The CDR3 has 17 amino acids. Trimming at V came to 5 bases and at J to 5 bases, leaving 6 bases not matched to a gene. Here the CDR3 reads CASSPGLAGGSTGELFF. The DNA of the CDR3 is TGTGCCAGCAGTCCGGGACTAGCGGGAGGCAGTACCGGGGAGCTGTTTTTT.

This sequence joins TRBV6-1 and TRBJ2-1; TRBD2 agrees at 10 bases. This CDR3 is 14 amino acids long. From germline, CDR1 is MNHNS and CDR2 SASEGT. J was trimmed by 9 bases and V by 2 bases; bases with no gene match: 4. The CDR3 is CASSELAGEVEQFF. CDR3 DNA sequence: TGTGCCAGCAGTGAACTAGCGGGAGAGGTTGAGCAGTTCTTC.

This rearrangement joins TRBV27 to TRBJ1-6; TRBD1 matches 7 bases. CDR3 length equals 14 residues. V was pared by 4 bases and J by 8 bases, with 5 bases of the junction left unmatched. Germline CDR1 and CDR2: MNHEY and SMNVEV (reference sequence). The chain's CDR3 is CASSSTGSYSPLHF. The CDR3 DNA sequence: TGTGCCAGCAGTTCGACAGGGAGTTATTCACCCCTCCACTTT.

Only one count was recorded for this clone. The chain employs TRBV28 and TRBJ2-7; a possible D gene is TRBD1 (7 bases). Trimming removed 7 bases from V and 5 bases from J, with 27 bases in between. The CDR3 has 17 amino acids. Germline CDR1 reads MDHEN; CDR2 reads SYDVKM. The CDR3 spells CASTPGGRQPQGDEQYF. The CDR3 DNA follows: TGTGCCAGCACCCCAGGGGGGCGGCAACCTCAAGGGGACGAGCAGTACTTC. Full variable domain (remainder filled in from reference TRBV28 and TRBJ2-7): DVKVTQSSRYLVKRTGEKVFLECVQDMDHENMFWYRQDPGLGLRLIYFSYDVKMKEKGDIPEGYSVSREKKERFSLILESASTNQTSMYLCASTPGGRQPQGDEQYFGPGTRLTVT.

The chain carries TRBV18 and TRBJ2-7; TRBD2 matches 7 bases. Germline V gene sequence: CDR1 KGHSH, CDR2 LQKENI. The J segment lost 1 base and the V segment lost 5 bases, leaving 8 bases of the junction unmatched. CDR3 size: 15 residues. This CDR3 is CASSFVERGSYEQYF. The DNA of the CDR3 is TGTGCCAGCTCATTTGTGGAGCGGGGTTCCTACGAGCAGTACTTC.